This T cell receptor beta chain was recorded in a study of T cells after yellow fever vaccination. Study as a whole: Fractions of low cell number were prepared using SMART-Seq v4 Ultra Low Input.

From germline, CDR1 is KGHSH and CDR2 LQKENI. The CDR3 runs 14 residues. Trimming cost V 4 bases and J 4 bases, with 10 bases left between them. Study outcomes and limitations: Post-booster reappearance was seen for most primary-vaccination clones (about 96% CD4, around 88% CD8).

This clonotype appeared many times. Its antigen is unidentified. By 5'RACE template switching, TCR cDNA was produced, with a universal primer site and UMIs added in the process. Each CDR3 protein is one row after TCRdb ran MiXCR on the 5' RACE reads. Of roughly 120,000 distinct CDR3 sequences in the sample, 7.4% are singletons; the top ten hold roughly 2.6%. The sequences come from CD4+ T cells sorted from PBMCs, collected 10 to 11 days after the first yellow fever vaccination. This clonotype was obtained from a man aged 18 to 35 who received the YFV17D yellow fever vaccine. The chain joins TRBV18 to TRBJ2-2; possibly TRBD1 for D (5 bases). In nucleotides, the CDR3 is TGTGCCAGCTCACGGGGCAGTACCACCGGGGAGCTGTTTTTT. The encoded protein is CASSRGSTTGELFF.